This entry lists 32 T cell receptor beta chains sequenced from one sample in a study of blood T cell repertoires in COVID-19. Clones were sequenced by immunoSEQ multiplex PCR, and TCRdb holds only the in-frame ones, with some missing. The sample carries about 160,000 clones, roughly nine tenths recorded once. Sequencing input: peripheral blood. The receptors stem from a woman in her 70s with acute or convalescent COVID-19.

The CDR3 protein is CAWSKGVRWNTGELFF. For the CDR3, the DNA is TGTGCCTGGAGTAAGGGGGTGCGGTGGAACACCGGGGAGCTGTTTTTT. The chain couples TRBV30 to TRBJ2-2; the D gene is possibly TRBD1 (6 bases). The CDR3 contains 16 residues. Trimming shortened V by 2 bases and J by 1 base, and 14 bases separated the two germline ends. Germline loops: CDR1 GTSNPN, CDR2 SVGIG (reference sequence).

This chain joins TRBV7-8 and TRBJ1-1, with D uncertain. The germline CDR1 and CDR2 sequences are SGHVS and FQNEAQ. Trimming stripped 1 base from V and 8 bases from J, with 14 bases between. The CDR3 loop spans 14 amino acids. The CDR3 spells CASSLGLGASEAFF. Written as DNA, the CDR3 is TGTGCCAGCAGCTTAGGGTTAGGAGCCTCGGAAGCTTTCTTT.

This chain connects TRBV6-5 to TRBJ2-1; D may be TRBD1 (5 bases). Germline V gene sequence: CDR1 MNHEY, CDR2 SVGAGI. V shed 2 bases and J shed 4 bases, with 12 bases lying between them. The CDR3 has 15 residues. The CDR3 reads CASSYVDSRYNEQFF. CDR3 bases: TGTGCCAGCAGTTACGTCGACAGCCGTTACAATGAGCAGTTCTTC.

The rearrangement links TRBV27 to TRBJ1-6; 7 bases agree with TRBD1. J gave up 0 bases and V 4 bases, and 9 bases lay outside the gene matches. CDR1 and CDR2 (germline): MNHEY, SMNVEV (reference sequence). This CDR3 region has 18 residues. The CDR3 spells CASSSKPTGASYNSPLHF. CDR3 bases: TGTGCCAGCAGTTCCAAACCTACAGGGGCCTCCTATAATTCACCCCTCCACTTT.

This clone was counted only a few times. The CDR3 loop reads CASSSRQGPDEQYF. DNA of the CDR3: TGCGCCAGCAGCTCGAGACAGGGACCCGACGAGCAGTACTTC. The chain carries TRBV5-1 and TRBJ2-7; 7 bases map to TRBD1. V lost 3 bases to trimming and J lost 5 bases; unmatched junction nucleotides: 8. Germline-derived CDR1 and CDR2 are SGHRS and YFSETQ. This CDR3 comprises 14 residues.

This sequence joins TRBV7-3 and TRBJ2-1, with TRBD2 matching over 10 bases. CDR3 length: 14 residues. The junction had 3 bases not matched to a gene; V was cut back by 4 bases and J by 6 bases. CDR1 is SGHTA, CDR2 FQGTGA, per germline. CDR3 nucleotides: TGTGCCAGCAGCTCCGGGACTAGCGCCAATGAGCAGTTCTTC. It translates to CASSSGTSANEQFF.

This clone was picked up a small number of times. This chain links TRBV4-1 with TRBJ2-7; maybe TRBD2 (6 bases). Trimming shortened V by 4 bases and J by 4 bases, and 17 bases separated the two germline ends. CDR1 is MGHRA and CDR2 is YSYEKL in the germline V gene. This CDR3 has 15 amino acids. CDR3 region: CASSLSRGPPYEQYF. In DNA form, the CDR3 reads TGCGCCAGCAGCCTTTCGCGGGGCCCACCGTACGAGCAGTACTTC.

The V gene is TRBV7-2, the J gene TRBJ2-1, with 9 bases lining up with TRBD2. CDR1 is SGHTA, CDR2 FQGNSA, per germline. The CDR3 is 17 residues long. V was clipped by 5 bases and J by 4 bases; unmatched bases: 12. The CDR3 protein is CASSTAGGRILYNEQFF. CDR3 coding DNA: TGTGCCAGCAGCACAGCGGGGGGCCGAATATTATACAATGAGCAGTTCTTC.

V and J are TRBV6-2 or TRBV6-3 and TRBJ2-1, with 10 bases identical to TRBD2. The CDR3 is 15 amino acids. The J segment lost 3 bases and the V segment lost 6 bases, leaving 5 bases of the junction unmatched. Per germline, CDR1 MNHEY and CDR2 SVGEGT. CDR3 amino acids: CASSRGLAYYNEQFF. The CDR3 coding sequence is TGTGCCAGCAGCCGGGGACTAGCGTACTACAATGAGCAGTTCTTC.

The V call is TRBV9, the J call TRBJ1-4; D is ambiguous. V shed 0 bases and J shed 5 bases, with 8 bases lying between them. Per germline, CDR1 SGDLS and CDR2 YYNGEE. CDR3 size: 14 residues. CDR3 DNA sequence: TGTGCCAGCAGCGTAGGAGTGGAGAATGAAAAACTGTTTTTT. The encoded protein is CASSVGVENEKLFF.

The chain joins TRBV4-1 to TRBJ1-5; TRBD1 aligns across 7 bases. The germline gives CDR1 MGHRA, CDR2 YSYEKL. V lost 3 bases, J lost 3 bases, and 5 bases stayed unmatched. The CDR3 length is 15 residues. The CDR3 here is CASSHFDRDNQPQHF. The CDR3 nucleotides are TGCGCCAGCAGCCATTTTGACAGGGACAATCAGCCCCAGCATTTT.

The V and J genes are TRBV4-2 and TRBJ2-1, with 8 bases matching TRBD2. V gave up 0 bases and J gave up 8 bases; unmatched junction bases: 12. From germline, CDR1 is LGHNA and CDR2 YNFKEQ. The CDR3 totals 17 residues. DNA of the CDR3: TGTGCCAGCAGCCAAGATACTGGAGCGGGAGCTGTTTATGAGCAGTTCTTC. This translates into CASSQDTGAGAVYEQFF.

The rearrangement uses TRBV11-2 and TRBJ2-1, with 10 nucleotides matching TRBD2. This CDR3 is 13 amino acids long. V shed 7 bases, J shed 8 bases, and the junction held 5 bases outside the gene matches. The germline V gene encodes CDR1 SGHAT and CDR2 FQNNGV. The CDR3 spells CASKLAGVYEQFF. The CDR3 DNA reads TGTGCCAGCAAGCTAGCGGGAGTCTATGAGCAGTTCTTC.

V is TRBV11-2 and J is TRBJ2-3, with D perhaps matching TRBD1 (6 bases). The CDR3 length is 12 residues. CDR1 and CDR2 (germline): SGHAT, FQNNGV. V dropped 4 bases and J dropped 11 bases, with 13 bases sitting between them. The DNA of the CDR3 is TGTGCCAGCAGCTCATACAGGGATGGGCAGTATTTT. Translating gives CASSSYRDGQYF.

The chain combines TRBV20-1 with TRBJ2-7; tentatively, D is TRBD2 (5 bases). Deletions cut 5 bases from V and 7 bases from J, with 9 bases between. The germline CDR1 and CDR2 sequences are DFQATT and SNEGSKA (reference sequence). The CDR3 has 10 amino acids. In DNA form, the CDR3 reads TGCAGTGCTGCTAAGCGGGAGCAGTACTTC. Translation gives CSAAKREQYF.

This chain uses TRBV5-1 with TRBJ1-4; D remains ambiguous. V shed 2 bases and J shed 1 base, with 6 bases lying between them. The CDR3 sequence is 14 residues long. Germline V gives CDR1 SGHRS, CDR2 YFSETQ. CDR3 in amino acids: CASSFGRTNEKLFF. CDR3 in DNA: TGCGCCAGCAGCTTTGGCAGAACTAATGAAAAACTGTTTTTT. Drawing the rest from reference TRBV5-1 and TRBJ1-4, the complete variable domain is KAGVTQTPRYLIKTRGQQVTLSCSPISGHRSVSWYQQTPGQGLQFLFEYFSETQRNKGNFPGRFSGRQFSNSRSEMNVSTLELGDSALYLCASSFGRTNEKLFFGSGTQLSVL.

The chain couples TRBV28 to TRBJ1-2; perhaps TRBD1 as D (6 bases). Trimming removed 7 bases at V and 1 base at J, with 10 bases between. The CDR3 is 13 amino acids. Per germline, CDR1 MDHEN and CDR2 SYDVKM. The CDR3 DNA is TGTGCCAGCAATGGGGGCCGTAACTATGGCTACACCTTC. Translated: CASNGGRNYGYTF.

CDR3 sequence: CASSLATASGEQYF. CDR3 nucleotide sequence: TGTGCCAGCAGCTTGGCCACGGCTAGTGGTGAGCAGTACTTC. V is TRBV5-5 and J is TRBJ2-7; D is unclear. Germline-derived CDR1 and CDR2 are SGHKS and YYEKEE (reference sequence). The CDR3 is 14 residues long. V gave up 0 bases and J gave up 7 bases, with 14 bases separating them.

The chain links TRBV2 to TRBJ1-5; D possibly corresponds to TRBD1 (5 bases). There are 13 residues in the CDR3. V was pared by 7 bases and J by 6 bases, with 13 bases between. CDR1 and CDR2 (germline): SNHLY, FYNNEI. The CDR3 DNA follows: TGTGCCAGCACCGACCGGGGGACTCAGCCCCAGCATTTT. It encodes CASTDRGTQPQHF.

On this clone itself: The sample has other DNA sequences that encode this CDR3 too. V gene TRBV6-6 combines with J gene TRBJ1-5; no firm D call. CDR1 and CDR2 (germline): MNHNY, SVGAGI (reference sequence). Trimming stripped 0 bases from V and 6 bases from J, with 9 bases between. This CDR3 comprises 14 residues. For the CDR3, the DNA is TGTGCCAGCAGTTACTCGTCGGGGAGTCAGCCCCAGCATTTT. It translates to CASSYSSGSQPQHF.

The V gene is TRBV27, the J gene TRBJ1-6; 7 bases line up with TRBD1. The CDR3 extends over 13 amino acids. The V segment lost 4 bases and the J segment 10 bases; nucleotides outside the gene matches: 4. Germline CDR1 and CDR2: MNHEY and SMNVEV (reference sequence). The CDR3 DNA is TGTGCCAGCAGTTGGCCAGGGGGATCACCCCTCCACTTT. Its protein product is CASSWPGGSPLHF.

This clone occurred once. This chain links TRBV20-1 with TRBJ2-3; D may be TRBD2 (6 bases). Germline CDR1 reads DFQATT; CDR2 reads SNEGSKA (reference sequence). CDR3 length equals 10 residues. The CDR3 sequence is CSVGGDTQYF. DNA for the CDR3: TGCTCAGTCGGGGGAGATACGCAGTATTTT.

The genes are TRBV15 and TRBJ2-7, with 7 bases identical to TRBD1. V was pared by 2 bases and J by 0 bases, with 16 bases of the junction left unmatched. Germline assignment: CDR1 LNHNV and CDR2 YYDKDF (reference sequence). This CDR3 has 19 amino acids. CDR3 sequence: CATSRTNITGATRSYEQYF. In DNA form, the CDR3 reads TGTGCCACCAGCAGAACGAACATAACAGGGGCCACCCGCTCCTACGAGCAGTACTTC. The full variable domain, rest sourced from reference TRBV15 and TRBJ2-7, is DAMVIQNPRYQVTQFGKPVTLSCSQTLNHNVMYWYQQKSSQAPKLLFHYYDKDFNNEADTPDNFQSRRPNTSFCFLDIRSPGLGDTAMYLCATSRTNITGATRSYEQYFGPGTRLTVT.

The V call is TRBV28, the J call TRBJ1-3; 7 bases line up with TRBD1. Germline loops: CDR1 MDHEN, CDR2 SYDVKM. Trimming removed 5 bases from V and 2 bases from J; junction bases left unmatched: 6. This CDR3 is built from 15 residues. The CDR3 is CASSPPTGTGNTIYF. The CDR3 DNA is TGTGCCAGCAGTCCACCGACAGGGACTGGAAACACCATATATTTT.

The V call is TRBV18, the J call TRBJ1-2, with D possibly matching TRBD1 (6 bases). The CDR3 contains 12 residues. V dropped 4 bases and J dropped 8 bases, with 11 bases sitting between them. The V gene's germline CDR1 is KGHSH and CDR2 LQKENI. CDR3 region: CASSQNREGYTF. Written as DNA, the CDR3 is TGTGCCAGCTCACAAAACAGGGAAGGCTACACCTTC.

V gene TRBV13 combines with J gene TRBJ2-1; 10 positions agree with TRBD2. Germline lookup yields CDR1 PRHDT and CDR2 FYEKMQ (reference sequence). The CDR3 extends over 20 amino acids. V was pared by 2 bases and J by 4 bases, with 17 bases of the junction left unmatched. The CDR3 region is CASSLSDGRLAGENYNEQFF. CDR3 bases: TGTGCCAGCAGCTTAAGTGACGGGCGACTAGCGGGCGAAAATTACAATGAGCAGTTCTTC.

Comment on this clone: This specimen includes other DNA sequences encoding the same CDR3. The rearrangement links TRBV30 to TRBJ1-5; 7 nucleotides line up with TRBD1. The CDR3 runs to 15 residues. Trimming took 1 base from V and 0 from J; bases not matched to a gene: 3. From germline, CDR1 is GTSNPN and CDR2 SVGIG (reference sequence). The CDR3 sequence: CAWSDGTASNQPQHF. The CDR3 nucleotides are TGTGCCTGGAGTGACGGGACAGCTAGCAATCAGCCCCAGCATTTT.

The genes are TRBV5-1 and TRBJ1-2; TRBD1 matches 8 bases. Germline trimming cut 0 bases from V and 5 bases from J; bases unmatched to any gene: 6. This CDR3 is 15 amino acids long. Germline assignment: CDR1 SGHRS and CDR2 YFSETQ. The CDR3 sequence: CASSLGSTGVYGYTF. The CDR3 region has the DNA TGCGCCAGCAGCTTGGGATCGACAGGGGTGTATGGCTACACCTTC.

This clone was found once. The chain employs TRBV7-9 and TRBJ2-3, with 9 bases lining up with TRBD2. Germline V CDR1 and CDR2: SEHNR, FQNEAQ (reference sequence). Germline trimming cut 5 bases from V and 1 base from J; bases unmatched to any gene: 7. This CDR3 is built from 16 residues. The CDR3 loop is CASSLHRGGGTDTQYF. CDR3 bases: TGTGCCAGCAGCCTACATCGCGGGGGGGGCACAGATACGCAGTATTTT.

The rearrangement uses TRBV7-8 and TRBJ2-7, with 9 bases fitting TRBD1. Unmatched junction bases numbered 12, after V lost 4 bases and J lost 5 bases. CDR3 size: 16 residues. The germline gives CDR1 SGHVS, CDR2 FQNEAQ. Here the CDR3 DNA reads TGTGCCAGCAGCTCCCTACCACAGGGGGCCGAGAACGAGCAGTACTTC. It translates to CASSSLPQGAENEQYF.

The chain employs TRBV18 and TRBJ1-5; a possible D gene is TRBD1 (6 bases). The CDR3 runs 15 residues. V shed 2 bases and J shed 6 bases, with 14 bases lying between them. Germline lookup yields CDR1 KGHSH and CDR2 LQKENI. As DNA, the CDR3 is TGTGCCAGCTCACCATCTGGACAGAACGGTCAGCCCCAGCATTTT. It translates to CASSPSGQNGQPQHF. The full variable domain, rest sourced from reference TRBV18 and TRBJ1-5, is NAGVMQNPRHLVRRRGQEARLRCSPMKGHSHVYWYRQLPEEGLKFMVYLQKENIIDESGMPKERFSAEFPKEGPSILRIQQVVRGDSAAYFCASSPSGQNGQPQHFGDGTRLSIL.

The V gene is TRBV4-3, the J gene TRBJ2-2, with D possibly TRBD2 on 5 matching bases. Trimming removed 6 bases at V and 0 bases at J, with 11 bases between. Germline loops: CDR1 LGHNA, CDR2 YSLEER. The CDR3 is 15 amino acids. CDR3 residues: CASRRAGTNTGELFF. The CDR3 bases are TGCGCCAGCAGGCGGGCAGGTACGAACACCGGGGAGCTGTTTTTT.